This section outlines one T cell receptor (beta chain) sequence together with its context. The germline V and J ends were trimmed by 2 bases and 3 bases, with 13 bases remaining between them. The CDR3 contains 14 residues. Germline CDR1 and CDR2: SQVTM and ANQGSEA. The data originate from a study of CD8+ T cells in alopecia areata. The treatment here: oral pan-JAK inhibitor, 5-10 mg twice daily. RNA was extracted and reverse transcribed into cDNA as the sequencing template. TCRdb's copy holds only in-frame clones and misses some; the assay was immunoSEQ multiplex PCR. This sample carries 200,000 to 250,000 clones, under 70% of them seen once, and the ten largest clones take roughly 4.2%.

This material consisted of CD4+ T cells sorted from blood, taken at week 4, from a patient treated with tofacitinib. The chain uses TRBV29-1 and TRBJ1-2, with D maybe TRBD1 (6 bases). The sequence was collected from a human donor with alopecia areata. The DNA of the CDR3 is TGCAGCGTTGAAAGGGGCAGGGGCCACTATGGCTACACCTTC. Its translation: CSVERGRGHYGYTF.